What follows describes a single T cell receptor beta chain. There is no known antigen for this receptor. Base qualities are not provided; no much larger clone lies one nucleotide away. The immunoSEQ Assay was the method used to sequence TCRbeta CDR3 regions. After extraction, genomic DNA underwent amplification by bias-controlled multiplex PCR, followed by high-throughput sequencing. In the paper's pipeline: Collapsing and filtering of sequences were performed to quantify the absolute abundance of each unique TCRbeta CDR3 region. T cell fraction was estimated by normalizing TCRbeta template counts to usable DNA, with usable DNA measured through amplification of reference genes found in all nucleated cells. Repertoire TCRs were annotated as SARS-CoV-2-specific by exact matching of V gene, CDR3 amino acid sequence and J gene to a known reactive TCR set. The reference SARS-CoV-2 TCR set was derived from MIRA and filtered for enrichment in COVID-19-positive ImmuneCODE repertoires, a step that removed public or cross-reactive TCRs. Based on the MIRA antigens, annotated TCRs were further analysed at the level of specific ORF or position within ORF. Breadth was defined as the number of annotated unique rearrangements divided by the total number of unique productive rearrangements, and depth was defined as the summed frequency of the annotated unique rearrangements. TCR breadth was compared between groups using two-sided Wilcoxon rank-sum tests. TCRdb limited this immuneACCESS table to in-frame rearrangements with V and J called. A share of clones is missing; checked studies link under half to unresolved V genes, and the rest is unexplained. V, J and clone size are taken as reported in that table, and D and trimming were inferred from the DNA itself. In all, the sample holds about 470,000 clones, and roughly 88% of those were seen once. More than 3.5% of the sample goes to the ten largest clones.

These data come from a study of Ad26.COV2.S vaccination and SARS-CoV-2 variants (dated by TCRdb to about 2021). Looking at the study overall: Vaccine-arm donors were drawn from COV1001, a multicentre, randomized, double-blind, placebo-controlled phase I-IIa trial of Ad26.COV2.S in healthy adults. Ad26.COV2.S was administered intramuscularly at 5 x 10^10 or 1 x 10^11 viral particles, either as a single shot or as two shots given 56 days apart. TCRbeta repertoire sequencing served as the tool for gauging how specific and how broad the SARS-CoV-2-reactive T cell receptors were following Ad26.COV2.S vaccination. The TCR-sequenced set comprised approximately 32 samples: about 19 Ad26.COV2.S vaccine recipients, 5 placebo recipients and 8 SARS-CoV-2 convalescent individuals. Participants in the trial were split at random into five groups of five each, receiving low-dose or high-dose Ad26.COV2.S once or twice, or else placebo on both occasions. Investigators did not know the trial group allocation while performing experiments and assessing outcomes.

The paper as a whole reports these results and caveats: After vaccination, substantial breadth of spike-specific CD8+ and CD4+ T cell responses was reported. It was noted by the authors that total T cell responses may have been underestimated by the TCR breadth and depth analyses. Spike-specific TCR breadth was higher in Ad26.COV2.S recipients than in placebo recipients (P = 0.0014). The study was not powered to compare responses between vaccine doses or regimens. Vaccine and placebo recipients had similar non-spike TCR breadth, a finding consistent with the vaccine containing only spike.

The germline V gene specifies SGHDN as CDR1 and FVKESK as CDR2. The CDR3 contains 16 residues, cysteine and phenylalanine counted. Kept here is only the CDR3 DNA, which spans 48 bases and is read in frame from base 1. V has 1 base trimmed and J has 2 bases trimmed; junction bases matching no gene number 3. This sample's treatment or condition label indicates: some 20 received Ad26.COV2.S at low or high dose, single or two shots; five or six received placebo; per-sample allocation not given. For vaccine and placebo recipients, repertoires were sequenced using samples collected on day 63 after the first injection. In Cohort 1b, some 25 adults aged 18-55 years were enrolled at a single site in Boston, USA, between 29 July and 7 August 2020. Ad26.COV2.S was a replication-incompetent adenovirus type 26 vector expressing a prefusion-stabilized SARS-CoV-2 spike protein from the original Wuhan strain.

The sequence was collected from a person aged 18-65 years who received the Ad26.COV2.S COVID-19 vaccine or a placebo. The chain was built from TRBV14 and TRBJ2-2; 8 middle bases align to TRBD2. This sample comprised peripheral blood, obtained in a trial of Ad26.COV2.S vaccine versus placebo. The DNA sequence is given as TGTGCCAGCAGCCAAGTGAGCGGGAGTAACACCGGGGAGCTGTTTTTT. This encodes CASSQVSGSNTGELFF.